Listed below are T cell receptor beta chains from one sample, sequenced in a study of control samples from healthy donors and cancer patients. Here immunoSEQ multiplex PCR was the method, and the copy in TCRdb shows in-frame clones only, minus some. The sample shows about 150,000 clones, 93% of them seen only once. Sequenced: blood. These receptors all stem from a man aged 50 to 60 in good health. Both conserved end residues are part of each CDR3. A D gene is named only where the DNA matches it firmly. The size of a clone is reported for some rows only, either as once, few or many, or as a class for expanded clones.

v_gene	abundance	d_gene	j_gene	len	CDR3nt	CDR3aa
TRBV4-1	NA	TRBD1	TRBJ1-2	17	TGCGCCAGCAGCCAAGAGACCCGGACAGGGGGCTCTCGGGGCTACACCTTC	CASSQETRTGGSRGYTF
TRBV3-1/TRBV3-2	NA	NA	TRBJ2-3	15	TGTGCCAGCAGCCTACGGGCGGGATCCACAGATACGCAGTATTTT	CASSLRAGSTDTQYF
TRBV29-1	once	NA	TRBJ2-1	14	TGCAGCGTTCTAGCCCCCAACTCCTACAATGAGCAGTTCTTC	CSVLAPNSYNEQFF
TRBV4-1	NA	TRBD2	TRBJ2-6	18	TGCGCCAGCAGCCAAGAGAGCGGGAGTAGGGCTGGGGCCAACGTCCTGACTTTC	CASSQESGSRAGANVLTF
TRBV10-3	NA	NA	TRBJ2-3	14	TGTGCCATCAGACCGGGACTGGAAGGAGATACGCAGTATTTT	CAIRPGLEGDTQYF
TRBV19	NA	TRBD1	TRBJ1-3	13	TGTGCCAGTAGCGGGACAGCTGGAAACACCATATATTTT	CASSGTAGNTIYF
TRBV5-4	NA	TRBD1	TRBJ2-7	14	TGTGCCAGCAGCTTGGAGGACAGGGTCAACGAGCAGTACTTC	CASSLEDRVNEQYF
TRBV18	NA	NA	TRBJ2-7	13	TGTGCCAGCTCACCGCAGGGAAGTTTCCAGCAGTACTTC	CASSPQGSFQQYF
TRBV6-1	few	NA	TRBJ1-6	14	TGTGCCAGCAGTGAACCACCTGAGGCTTCACCCCTCCACTTT	CASSEPPEASPLHF
TRBV27	NA	TRBD2	TRBJ2-5	14	TGTGCCAGCAGTCGGGGACTAGCCCAAGAGACCCAGTACTTC	CASSRGLAQETQYF
TRBV10-3	NA	TRBD2	TRBJ2-7	16	TGTGCCATCAGTGGAAGGACTAGCGGGAGTGGATACGAGCAGTACTTC	CAISGRTSGSGYEQYF
TRBV11-2	NA	TRBD1	TRBJ2-5	18	TGTGCCAGCAGCTTAAGGGACAGGGGACGAAAGTACCAAGAGACCCAGTACTTC	CASSLRDRGRKYQETQYF
TRBV5-1	NA	NA	TRBJ2-5	15	TGCGCCAGCAGCCTCGAGGGGGGAATCTTAGAGACCCAGTACTTC	CASSLEGGILETQYF
TRBV30	once	NA	TRBJ1-4	13	TGTGCCTGGAGTGTATTGAATGAGGCAATCCTGTTTTTT	CAWSVLNEAILFF
TRBV6-1	NA	NA	TRBJ1-6	13	TGTGCCAGCAGTGAAGGACGGACCCCTTCCCTCCACTTT	CASSEGRTPSLHF
TRBV5-4	NA	TRBD1	TRBJ2-7	14	TGTGCCAGCAGCTCTAGGACAGGTAGCGACGAGCAGTACTTC	CASSSRTGSDEQYF
TRBV12-3/TRBV12-4	NA	NA	TRBJ2-5	13	TGTGCCAGCAGTTTAGGACTAGAGGAGACCCAGTACTTC	CASSLGLEETQYF
TRBV7-9	NA	TRBD1	TRBJ1-3	16	TGTGCCAGCAGCCGGGGGACAGGGAGCTCTGGAAACACCATATATTTT	CASSRGTGSSGNTIYF
TRBV2	NA	TRBD2	TRBJ2-1	13	TGTGCCAGCAGTGTTGGACTAGACAATGAGCAGTTCTTC	CASSVGLDNEQFF
TRBV28	NA	NA	TRBJ1-2	15	TGTGCCAGCAGCGCCCCCTGGGCGGCGAACTATGGCTACACCTTC	CASSAPWAANYGYTF
TRBV9	NA	NA	TRBJ1-4	16	TGTGCCAGCAGCGCCCTACCGCAGGGTTTTAATGAAAAACTGTTTTTT	CASSALPQGFNEKLFF
TRBV6-4	NA	NA	TRBJ2-1	15	TGTGCCAGCAGCCTCAGAGGGGGGGAGTACAATGAGCAGTTCTTC	CASSLRGGEYNEQFF
TRBV4-2	NA	TRBD2	TRBJ2-5	14	TGTGCCAGCAGTACCACTAGCGGGAGGGAGACCCAGTACTTC	CASSTTSGRETQYF
TRBV6-5	NA	TRBD2	TRBJ2-5	16	TGTGCCAGCAGTTACGAAACGGGAGGACGGGGATCTACCCAGTACTTC	CASSYETGGRGSTQYF
TRBV28	NA	NA	TRBJ2-1	12	TGTGCCAGCAGTTTATGGTCGGGGGAGTGGTTCTTC	CASSLWSGEWFF
TRBV29-1	NA	NA	TRBJ2-2	13	TGCAGCGCCGGGGAAGCGAACACCGGGGAGCTGTTTTTT	CSAGEANTGELFF
TRBV11-2	NA	NA	TRBJ2-7	15	TGTGCCAGCAGCGGTTATGGGGGGCTCAGATACGAGCAGTACTTC	CASSGYGGLRYEQYF
TRBV5-1	NA	NA	TRBJ2-5	14	TGCGCCAGCAGCCCGGTGATGATACAAGAGACCCAGTACTTC	CASSPVMIQETQYF
TRBV7-9	NA	NA	TRBJ2-1	14	TGTGCCAGCAGCGCACTACAGGAATACAATGAGCAGTTCTTC	CASSALQEYNEQFF
TRBV10-3	NA	TRBD1	TRBJ1-2	13	TGTGCCATCACGGACAGGGACAACTATGGCTACACCTTC	CAITDRDNYGYTF
TRBV9	NA	TRBD1	TRBJ2-2	15	TGTGCCAGCAGCGTACGGACAGGGAACACCGGGGAGCTGTTTTTT	CASSVRTGNTGELFF
TRBV27	once	NA	TRBJ1-6	15	TGTGCCAGCAGTTCGCCCGGGACGGCCAATTCACCCCTCCACTTT	CASSSPGTANSPLHF
TRBV5-5	NA	TRBD1	TRBJ2-7	16	TGTGCCAGCAGCTTGGCCGGGGTACAGGGGGTCTACGAGCAGTACTTC	CASSLAGVQGVYEQYF
TRBV29-1	once	NA	TRBJ2-3	12	TGCAGCGTTAAGGAATCCACAGATACGCAGTATTTT	CSVKESTDTQYF
TRBV19	NA	NA	TRBJ1-1	14	TGTGCCAGTACCTCGCGGCGGACTAACACTGAAGCTTTCTTT	CASTSRRTNTEAFF
TRBV6-2/TRBV6-3	NA	NA	TRBJ2-1	15	TGTGCCAGCAGTTATACGGGCGGGGCCTACAATGAGCAGTTCTTC	CASSYTGGAYNEQFF
TRBV4-1	NA	TRBD2	TRBJ2-7	16	TGCGCCAGCAGCCAACAAATCGTAGCGGGGGGCTACGAGCAGTACTTC	CASSQQIVAGGYEQYF
TRBV7-8	once	NA	TRBJ1-3	14	TGTGCCAGCAGCTTACAGGGGAATGGAAACACCATATATTTT	CASSLQGNGNTIYF
TRBV9	NA	TRBD1	TRBJ1-4	15	TGTGCCAGCAGCGTGGACGGACAGGGAAGTGAAAAACTGTTTTTT	CASSVDGQGSEKLFF
TRBV14	NA	NA	TRBJ1-2	13	TGTGCCAGCACCCCGATCGACAATTATGGCTACACCTTC	CASTPIDNYGYTF
TRBV5-1	NA	TRBD1	TRBJ2-7	15	TGCGCCAGCAGCTTAAAACGGGACAGGGGACACGAGCAGTACTTC	CASSLKRDRGHEQYF
TRBV5-1	NA	NA	TRBJ1-2	15	TGCGCCAGCAGCTTGGCGCCGGACGAGAACTATGGCTACACCTTC	CASSLAPDENYGYTF
TRBV29-1	once	TRBD1	TRBJ1-4	11	TGCAGCGTGGGACAGGGGGGAGGACTGTTTTTT	CSVGQGGGLFF
TRBV6-4	NA	TRBD1	TRBJ2-3	13	TGTGCCAGCAGTGATCCCAGGGGGGATACGCAGTATTTT	CASSDPRGDTQYF
TRBV7-8	NA	NA	TRBJ1-2	14	TGTGCCAGCAGCTTCACGGCCAATTCCTATGGCTACACCTTC	CASSFTANSYGYTF
TRBV28	NA	TRBD1	TRBJ1-1	14	TGTGCCAGCAGCTGGACAGGGGATAGCACTGAAGCTTTCTTT	CASSWTGDSTEAFF
TRBV7-3	once	NA	TRBJ2-7	14	TGTGCCAGCAGCTTAAGTACATCGGGCCACGAGCAGTACTTC	CASSLSTSGHEQYF
TRBV15	NA	NA	TRBJ2-5	15	TGTGCCACCAGCAGAGATCCCCGCTCACCCGAGACCCAGTACTTC	CATSRDPRSPETQYF
TRBV3-1/TRBV3-2	NA	TRBD1	TRBJ1-4	15	TGTGCCAGCAGTTATCCGGGGACAGGGGGCGAAAAACTGTTTTTT	CASSYPGTGGEKLFF
TRBV10-3	NA	TRBD2	TRBJ2-1	16	TGTGCCATCAGCGCTGGGGCTAGCGGGAGTAGGAATGAGCAGTTCTTC	CAISAGASGSRNEQFF
TRBV6-5	NA	TRBD1	TRBJ1-2	14	TGTGCCAGCAGCTTAGACAGGGGGTCAGGTGGCTACACCTTC	CASSLDRGSGGYTF
TRBV30	NA	NA	TRBJ1-2	11	TGTGCCTGGAGTAGTCGGGATGGCTACACCTTC	CAWSSRDGYTF
TRBV18	NA	NA	TRBJ1-1	15	TGTGCCAGCTCACCCTCGTCGACAGGTACTACTGAAGCTTTCTTT	CASSPSSTGTTEAFF